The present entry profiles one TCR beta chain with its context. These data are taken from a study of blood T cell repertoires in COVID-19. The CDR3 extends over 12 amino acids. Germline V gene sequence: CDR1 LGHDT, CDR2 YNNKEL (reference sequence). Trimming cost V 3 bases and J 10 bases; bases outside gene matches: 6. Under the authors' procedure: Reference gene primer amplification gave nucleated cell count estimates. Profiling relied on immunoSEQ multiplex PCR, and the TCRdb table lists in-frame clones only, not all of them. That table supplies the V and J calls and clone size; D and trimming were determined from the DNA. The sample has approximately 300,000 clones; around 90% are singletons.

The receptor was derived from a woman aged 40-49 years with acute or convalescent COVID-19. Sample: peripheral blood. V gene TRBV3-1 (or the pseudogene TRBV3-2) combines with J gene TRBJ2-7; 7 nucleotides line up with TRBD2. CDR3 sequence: CASSHGRGLQYV. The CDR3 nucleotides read TGTGCCAGCAGCCATGGTAGGGGACTACAGTACGTC.